Following are 28 T cell receptor beta chains from one sample sequenced in a study of T cell changes during pregnancy in multiple sclerosis. Using immunoSEQ multiplex PCR, the repertoire was profiled, and TCRdb retains in-frame clones only, with some absent. Among around 80,000 clones, around 94% were seen once, and the ten largest hold around 2.3%. The sequenced sample was peripheral blood, obtained before pregnancy. These receptors were collected from a female donor with multiple sclerosis, enrolled in a pregnancy study.

The V and J genes are TRBV5-1 and TRBJ2-7, with TRBD2 matching 10 bases. CDR1 SGHRS and CDR2 YFSETQ come from the germline V gene. The CDR3 is made up of 15 amino acids. Losses at the gene ends were 1 base for V and 3 bases for J; bases not matched to a gene: 4. CDR3 loop: CASSLSSGSYYEQYF. CDR3 coding DNA: TGCGCCAGCAGCTTGTCTAGCGGGAGTTACTACGAGCAGTACTTC.

The CDR3 reads CASSSNLATNEKLFF. The CDR3 bases are TGCGCCAGCAGCTCCAACCTAGCAACTAATGAAAAACTGTTTTTT. V and J are TRBV5-1 and TRBJ1-4, with no clear D. Trimming left V 3 bases short and J 0 bases short, with 9 bases between. Germline lookup yields CDR1 SGHRS and CDR2 YFSETQ. The CDR3 consists of 15 residues.

The chain combines TRBV18 with TRBJ2-3; D might be TRBD1 (5 bases). Trimming took off 6 bases at V and 1 base at J, with 11 bases between the two ends. The CDR3 length is 14 residues. Germline V lookup: CDR1 KGHSH, CDR2 LQKENI. This chain's CDR3 is CASSLGVRTDTQYF. CDR3 DNA sequence: TGTGCCAGCTCTTTAGGGGTCCGCACAGATACGCAGTATTTT.

This chain links TRBV29-1 with TRBJ2-1, with 8 bases that match TRBD2. CDR1 and CDR2 (germline): SQVTM, ANQGSEA. V was clipped by 6 bases and J by 3 bases; unmatched bases: 7. The CDR3 consists of 14 residues. The CDR3 is CSVEAGGLYNEQFF. The DNA of the CDR3 is TGCAGCGTAGAGGCGGGAGGTCTCTACAATGAGCAGTTCTTC.

The chain is built from TRBV14 and TRBJ1-5; D gene ambiguous. Trimming cost V 1 base and J 4 bases, with 8 bases left between them. Germline CDR1 SGHDN, CDR2 FVKESK. The CDR3 is made up of 14 amino acids. The CDR3 reads CASSQGGPNQPQHF. In DNA form, the CDR3 reads TGTGCCAGCAGCCAAGGTGGCCCGAATCAGCCCCAGCATTTT.

CDR3 loop: CASSQVGQTQYF. DNA for the CDR3: TGTGCCAGCAGCCAAGTTGGACAAACGCAGTATTTT. The chain is built from TRBV14 and TRBJ2-3; tentatively, D is TRBD1 (5 bases). Trimming removed 1 base from V and 9 bases from J, with 8 bases in between. Germline values: CDR1 SGHDN, CDR2 FVKESK. The CDR3 has 12 residues.

The CDR3 nucleotides read TGTGCCAGCAGATTTCTAGCGGGAGGGCGGGGAGAGCAGTTCTTC. This encodes CASRFLAGGRGEQFF. This sequence joins TRBV6-5 and TRBJ2-1, with 12 bases matching TRBD2. CDR3 length equals 15 residues. Germline V gives CDR1 MNHEY, CDR2 SVGAGI. The J segment lost 10 bases and the V segment lost 6 bases, leaving 10 bases of the junction unmatched.

The chain uses TRBV9 and TRBJ1-6, with 7 bases that match TRBD1. Germline CDR1 is SGDLS and CDR2 is YYNGEE. This CDR3 region has 15 residues. With V trimmed by 4 bases and J by 7 bases, 8 bases remained unmatched. The CDR3, as DNA: TGTGCCAGCAGCCCACGGGACAGCGGAAATTCACCCCTCCACTTT. Its protein product is CASSPRDSGNSPLHF.

The chain couples TRBV16 to TRBJ2-1, with TRBD1 matching over 12 bases. The CDR3 runs to 14 residues. The V gene end was trimmed by 3 bases and the J gene end by 8 bases; junction bases not matched to a gene: 2. Germline-derived CDR1 and CDR2 are KGHSY and FQNENV. CDR3 nucleotide sequence: TGTGCCAGCAGCCAGGGACAGGGGGCCGATGAGCAGTTCTTC. This codes for CASSQGQGADEQFF.

The chain combines TRBV5-1 with TRBJ2-5; the D gene is possibly TRBD1 (5 bases). The CDR3 has 17 amino acids. V shed 5 bases and J shed 4 bases, with 24 bases lying between them. The germline V gene has CDR1 SGHRS and CDR2 YFSETQ. The CDR3 DNA follows: TGCGCCAGCAGGCAGGGCTATGATGGAATATATCGAGAGACCCAGTACTTC. Amino acid sequence: CASRQGYDGIYRETQYF.

The chain couples TRBV19 to TRBJ2-2; TRBD2 might be the D (6 bases). The germline CDR1 and CDR2 sequences are LNHDA and SQIVND (reference sequence). The CDR3 loop spans 14 amino acids. The V end lost 5 bases, the J end lost 4 bases, and 11 bases lay between the germline ends. The CDR3 sequence: CASSSGLLTGELFF. The CDR3, as DNA: TGTGCCAGTAGTTCGGGACTCCTCACCGGGGAGCTGTTTTTT. Full variable domain (missing parts from reference TRBV19 and TRBJ2-2): DGGITQSPKYLFRKEGQNVTLSCEQNLNHDAMYWYRQDPGQGLRLIYYSQIVNDFQKGDIAEGYSVSREKKESFPLTVTSAQKNPTAFYLCASSSGLLTGELFFGEGSRLTVL.

This rearrangement joins TRBV19 to TRBJ2-1; TRBD2 is a possible D gene (5 bases). V was clipped by 6 bases and J by 10 bases, with 16 bases between them. This CDR3 has 13 amino acids. Germline V gives CDR1 LNHDA, CDR2 SQIVND (reference sequence). In DNA form, the CDR3 reads TGTGCCAGTAGGAAAGGACTCGCACTCGAGCAGTTCTTC. Protein: CASRKGLALEQFF.

The V and J genes are TRBV28 and TRBJ1-2, with 8 bases fitting TRBD1. The V and J ends lost 6 bases and 4 bases, in that order; junction bases with no gene match: 4. Germline CDR1 MDHEN, CDR2 SYDVKM. The CDR3 is 13 amino acids. The chain's CDR3 is CASSDRGFYGYTF. CDR3 sequence (DNA): TGTGCCAGCAGCGACAGGGGATTCTATGGCTACACCTTC.

The chain carries TRBV27 and TRBJ2-1, with a weak D call TRBD2 (5 bases). The V gene lost 0 bases and the J gene lost 3 bases, with 12 bases spanning the gap. Germline values: CDR1 MNHEY, CDR2 SMNVEV (reference sequence). The CDR3 is 16 residues long. Here the CDR3 reads CASSLSIETSYNEQFF. The DNA for the CDR3 is TGTGCCAGCAGTTTATCGATCGAAACTAGCTACAATGAGCAGTTCTTC.

This clone was counted once. V is TRBV19 and J is TRBJ2-1, with a weak D call TRBD2 (6 bases). Germline V gene data show CDR1 as LNHDA and CDR2 as SQIVND (reference sequence). CDR3 length equals 16 residues. Trimming took 3 bases from V and 1 from J, leaving 13 bases between them. The CDR3 sequence: CASSIRAGRSYNEQFF. The CDR3 coding sequence is TGTGCCAGTAGTATTAGGGCAGGGAGGTCCTACAATGAGCAGTTCTTC.

The CDR3 DNA sequence: TGCGCCAGCAGCCAAGGTCTCAGCTCCTACAATGAGCAGTTCTTC. Residues: CASSQGLSSYNEQFF. This rearrangement joins TRBV4-3 to TRBJ2-1, with no clear D. Trimming left V 1 base short and J 0 bases short, with 7 bases between. Per the germline V gene, CDR1 is LGHNA and CDR2 is YSLEER. The CDR3 is made up of 15 amino acids.

CDR3 DNA sequence: TGTGCCAGCAGCGTAGCAGGGGCTCCCTACGAGCAGTACTTC. This sequence encodes CASSVAGAPYEQYF. The rearrangement links TRBV9 to TRBJ2-7; weak D call: TRBD1 (6 bases). The CDR3 has 14 amino acids. Trimming left V 0 bases short and J 2 bases short, with 9 bases between. Germline loops: CDR1 SGDLS, CDR2 YYNGEE.

The chain joins TRBV9 to TRBJ2-2, with a weak D call TRBD1 (6 bases). This CDR3 spans 15 amino acids. The germline V and J ends were trimmed by 7 bases and 5 bases, with 18 bases remaining between them. Germline CDR1 is SGDLS and CDR2 is YYNGEE. In DNA form, the CDR3 reads TGTGCCAGCGGGCGGACAGACGGATTAACCGGGGAGCTGTTTTTT. Its protein product is CASGRTDGLTGELFF. Filled out from reference TRBV9 and TRBJ2-2, the complete variable domain reads DSGVTQTPKHLITATGQRVTLRCSPRSGDLSVYWYQQSLDQGLQFLIQYYNGEERAKGNILERFSAQQFPDLHSELNLSSLELGDSALYFCASGRTDGLTGELFFGEGSRLTVL.

The CDR3 here is CASSATDRVSYEQYF. CDR3 DNA: TGCGCCAGCAGCGCCACGGACAGGGTCTCCTACGAGCAGTACTTC. The V call is TRBV5-1, the J call TRBJ2-7; 8 positions match TRBD1. CDR3 length equals 15 residues. Losses at the gene ends were 4 bases for V and 0 bases for J; bases not matched to a gene: 6. Germline V gene lookup returns CDR1 SGHRS and CDR2 YFSETQ.

This clone was detected only once. V is TRBV5-1 and J is TRBJ1-2; possibly TRBD1 for D (5 bases). The CDR3 spans 14 residues. CDR1 and CDR2 from the germline V gene are SGHRS and YFSETQ. V lost 4 bases, J lost 3 bases, and 13 bases lay in between. The CDR3 DNA is TGCGCCAGCAGCAATCAGGGCGGGGACTATGGCTACACCTTC. Encoded protein: CASSNQGGDYGYTF. Looking up the rest from reference TRBV5-1 and TRBJ1-2 gives the full variable domain: KAGVTQTPRYLIKTRGQQVTLSCSPISGHRSVSWYQQTPGQGLQFLFEYFSETQRNKGNFPGRFSGRQFSNSRSEMNVSTLELGDSALYLCASSNQGGDYGYTFGSGTRLTVV.

The rearrangement joins TRBV9 to TRBJ2-6, with D possibly matching TRBD1 (6 bases). Per germline, CDR1 SGDLS and CDR2 YYNGEE. V lost 4 bases to trimming and J lost 0 bases, with 17 bases between them. The CDR3 loop spans 18 amino acids. CDR3 loop: CASSPRTDLSSGANVLTF. The CDR3 DNA follows: TGTGCCAGCAGCCCTCGGACAGACCTGAGCTCTGGGGCCAACGTCCTGACTTTC.

The count of this clone is one. The chain employs TRBV5-1 and TRBJ1-2, with a weak D call TRBD1 (5 bases). This CDR3 comprises 15 residues. Deletions cut 4 bases from V and 3 bases from J, with 16 bases between. Per the germline V gene, CDR1 is SGHRS and CDR2 is YFSETQ. DNA of the CDR3: TGCGCCAGCAGCCAAGCTCCTTTCAGGGACTATGGCTACACCTTC. Its protein is CASSQAPFRDYGYTF.

This rearrangement joins TRBV7-5 to TRBJ2-6; no check of the table's D call, TRBD1, against the DNA was made. TRBV7-5 is a pseudogene locus. The CDR3 spans 17 residues. CDR3 amino acids: CARSSGTGVNGANVLTF. CDR3 sequence (DNA): TGTGCCAGAAGCTCCGGGACAGGGGTAAATGGGGCCAACGTCCTGACTTTC.

V and J are TRBV27 and TRBJ2-7; 7 nucleotides agree with TRBD2. CDR3 length: 15 amino acids. Germline trimming cut 2 bases from V and 7 bases from J; bases unmatched to any gene: 11. CDR1 is MNHEY, CDR2 SMNVEV, per germline (reference sequence). The CDR3 bases are TGTGCCAGCAGTTTAGCCTGGGGAGGGAGAGGAGAGCAGTACTTC. This gives the protein CASSLAWGGRGEQYF.

This clone showed up just once. V is TRBV15 and J is TRBJ2-7; weak D call: TRBD2 (6 bases). CDR3 length: 15 residues. CDR1 and CDR2 (germline): LNHNV, YYDKDF (reference sequence). Trimming took 0 bases from V and 4 from J, leaving 13 bases between them. The CDR3 loop reads CATSRDRGDGYEQYF. CDR3 DNA sequence: TGTGCCACCAGCAGAGATCGCGGGGACGGGTACGAGCAGTACTTC.

This chain connects TRBV7-2 to TRBJ2-7, with 9 bases lining up with TRBD2. After removal of 3 bases from V and 6 bases from J, the junction contained 6 bases not matched to a gene. Germline V gene sequence: CDR1 SGHTA, CDR2 FQGNSA. This CDR3 region has 14 residues. CDR3 nucleotide sequence: TGTGCCAGCAGCTTTAGCGGGAGTTCTTCCGAGCAGTACTTC. Encoded protein: CASSFSGSSSEQYF.

V is TRBV27 and J is TRBJ1-5; perhaps TRBD1 as D (5 bases). Trimming took off 2 bases at V and 1 base at J, with 6 bases between the two ends. Germline CDR1 and CDR2: MNHEY and SMNVEV (reference sequence). CDR3 length equals 14 residues. In DNA form, the CDR3 reads TGTGCCAGCAGTTTACGGGGGAGCAATCAGCCCCAGCATTTT. Its protein is CASSLRGSNQPQHF.

The gene calls are TRBV10-3 and TRBJ2-1, with a weak D call TRBD1 (6 bases). The CDR3 length is 14 residues. V shed 2 bases and J shed 4 bases, with 9 bases lying between them. Per germline, CDR1 ENHRY and CDR2 SYGVKD. The CDR3 is CAISEGQNYNEQFF. In DNA, the CDR3 is TGTGCCATCAGTGAGGGACAGAATTACAATGAGCAGTTCTTC.